Each of the 8 T cell receptor beta chains below was sequenced from the same sample in a study of cytomegalovirus exposure and HLA in healthy donors. It was with 60 Vbeta and 13 Jbeta primers that the PCR ran. Measured with immunoSEQ multiplex PCR; TCRdb has only the in-frame clones, and not every one. Found here are fewer than 200,000 clones, around 80% of them singletons; the top ten hold 4.5%. Sequencing input: PBMCs. The receptor set was obtained from a woman aged 45 to 65 in good health and CMV-seropositive.

This chain uses TRBV30 with TRBJ1-2; TRBD1 matches at 10 bases. The V gene's germline CDR1 is GTSNPN and CDR2 SVGIG (reference sequence). With 4 bases clipped from V and 2 bases from J, the junction kept 13 bases outside the gene matches. The CDR3 runs to 17 residues. CDR3 bases: TGTGCCTGGAACTCCCACGGACAGGGGGTTTTGAACTATGGCTACACCTTC. Its translation: CAWNSHGQGVLNYGYTF. The full variable domain, completed using reference TRBV30 and TRBJ1-2, is SQTIHQWPATLVQPVGSPLSLECTVEGTSNPNLYWYRQAAGRGLQLLFYSVGIGQISSEVPQNLSASRPQDRQFILSSKKLLLSDSGFYLCAWNSHGQGVLNYGYTFGSGTRLTVV.

The rearrangement links TRBV7-3 to TRBJ2-1; D is uncertain. Trimming took off 1 base at V and 8 bases at J, with 12 bases between the two ends. Per the germline V gene, CDR1 is SGHTA and CDR2 is FQGTGA. The CDR3 spans 14 residues. CDR3: CASSLNFGSDEQFF. CDR3 DNA: TGTGCCAGCAGCTTAAATTTCGGGTCGGATGAGCAGTTCTTC.

The rearrangement links TRBV19 to TRBJ1-5; weak D call: TRBD1 (5 bases). Germline loops: CDR1 LNHDA, CDR2 SQIVND (reference sequence). V was pared by 1 base and J by 5 bases, with 18 bases between. The CDR3 consists of 17 residues. The CDR3 loop reads CASSIASGGVMDQPQHF. The CDR3 DNA sequence: TGTGCCAGTAGTATAGCGTCTGGGGGGGTAATGGATCAGCCCCAGCATTTT. The entire variable domain, with the rest obtained from reference TRBV19 and TRBJ1-5, is as follows: DGGITQSPKYLFRKEGQNVTLSCEQNLNHDAMYWYRQDPGQGLRLIYYSQIVNDFQKGDIAEGYSVSREKKESFPLTVTSAQKNPTAFYLCASSIASGGVMDQPQHFGDGTRLSIL.

This chain links TRBV4-3 with TRBJ1-2; the match to TRBD1 covers 7 bases. V dropped 1 base and J dropped 8; count of bases not matched to a gene: 22. CDR1 is LGHNA, CDR2 YSLEER, per germline. The CDR3 length is 19 residues. The CDR3 DNA reads TGCGCCAGCAGCCAAGTATATCTCAGCCTGACAGGGATTAATGAAGGCTACACCTTC. Amino acids: CASSQVYLSLTGINEGYTF.

The chain recombines TRBV9 with TRBJ1-6, with no clear D. Between the trimmed V and J ends, which lost 3 bases and 10 bases, there was a span of 11 bases. The CDR3 totals 13 residues. The V gene's germline CDR1 is SGDLS and CDR2 YYNGEE. CDR3 in amino acids: CASSAGFNSPLHF. DNA of the CDR3: TGTGCCAGCAGCGCGGGGTTTAACTCACCCCTCCACTTT.

This chain links TRBV30 with TRBJ1-1; the D is unclear. From germline, CDR1 is GTSNPN and CDR2 SVGIG (reference sequence). The CDR3 sequence is 14 residues long. V was pared by 4 bases and J by 1 base, with 13 bases between. This chain's CDR3 is CAWTWVRGNTEAFF. The CDR3 DNA reads as TGTGCCTGGACGTGGGTCCGGGGGAACACTGAAGCTTTCTTT. The variable domain in full, with the rest retrieved from reference TRBV30 and TRBJ1-1, is SQTIHQWPATLVQPVGSPLSLECTVEGTSNPNLYWYRQAAGRGLQLLFYSVGIGQISSEVPQNLSASRPQDRQFILSSKKLLLSDSGFYLCAWTWVRGNTEAFFGQGTRLTVV.

In its sample, this clone was seen a few times. V and J are TRBV19 and TRBJ2-5, with TRBD1 matching 7 bases. V shed 4 bases and J 4 bases; nucleotides not matched to a gene: 6. From germline, CDR1 is LNHDA and CDR2 SQIVND (reference sequence). The CDR3 is 14 residues long. Written as DNA, the CDR3 is TGTGCCAGTAGTAAGTCTGGGACAGCAGAGACCCAGTACTTC. It translates to CASSKSGTAETQYF.

The chain joins TRBV10-1 to TRBJ2-3; TRBD2 agrees at 8 bases. CDR1 and CDR2 (germline): WNHNN, SYGVQD (reference sequence). Losses at the gene ends were 9 bases for V and 5 bases for J; bases not matched to a gene: 13. This CDR3 region has 15 residues. The CDR3, as DNA: TGCGCCAGGCGCACTAGCGGAATCCGCAAAGATACGCAGTATTTT. Translated, it gives CARRTSGIRKDTQYF.